Listed here are 17 T cell receptor beta chains from one sample, sequenced in a study of T cell responses to AZD1222 COVID-19 vaccine. Clones were read by immunoSEQ multiplex PCR, and TCRdb kept only the in-frame ones, dropping some. The profile shows about 110,000 clones, 70% to 90% of them singletons. The sequences come from peripheral blood, collected on day 0 of AZD1222 vaccination. These receptors all stem from an adult in good health.

The chain uses TRBV9 and TRBJ2-5; 8 nucleotides match TRBD1. CDR3 size: 15 residues. V lost 4 bases to trimming and J lost 3 bases; unmatched junction nucleotides: 8. Germline CDR1 is SGDLS and CDR2 is YYNGEE. The chain's CDR3 is CASSQLTGGKETQYF. For the CDR3, the DNA is TGTGCCAGCAGCCAACTTACAGGGGGGAAAGAGACCCAGTACTTC.

The gene calls are TRBV6-6 and TRBJ1-2; possibly TRBD1 for D (6 bases). Per the germline V gene, CDR1 is MNHNY and CDR2 is SVGAGI (reference sequence). The V end was cut by 5 bases, the J end by 3 bases, with 19 bases between. The CDR3 spans 16 residues. The CDR3 region has the DNA TGTGCCAGCAGTATATTAACAGGGTGGGGCGACTATGGCTACACCTTC. This translates into CASSILTGWGDYGYTF.

The rearrangement joins TRBV9 to TRBJ2-1; D remains ambiguous. The V gene's germline CDR1 is SGDLS and CDR2 YYNGEE. V lost 0 bases and J lost 0, with 10 bases in between. The CDR3 is 16 amino acids. DNA of the CDR3: TGTGCCAGCAGCGTAGGGGTTCTGAGCTCCTACAATGAGCAGTTCTTC. Protein sequence: CASSVGVLSSYNEQFF.

The chain carries TRBV5-4 and TRBJ2-1; TRBD2 might be the D (6 bases). Per the germline V gene, CDR1 is SGHNT and CDR2 is YYREEE (reference sequence). Trimming left V 2 bases short and J 9 bases short, with 18 bases between. CDR3 size: 15 residues. Written as DNA, the CDR3 is TGTGCCAGCAGCTTTGGGGGACTTCGTTCCAGTGAGCAGTTCTTC. This encodes CASSFGGLRSSEQFF.

The J gene is TRBJ1-1, the V gene TRBV6-5, with 10 bases that match TRBD1. Germline assignment: CDR1 MNHEY and CDR2 SVGAGI. The junction had 6 bases not matched to a gene; V was cut back by 6 bases and J by 5 bases. The CDR3 consists of 14 residues. This chain's CDR3 is CASSHGQGGTEAFF. The CDR3 DNA is TGTGCCAGCAGCCACGGACAGGGGGGGACTGAAGCTTTCTTT.

This chain connects TRBV7-2 to TRBJ2-1; D remains unclear. The germline gives CDR1 SGHTA, CDR2 FQGNSA. The CDR3 sequence is 11 residues long. V was pared by 4 bases and J by 9 bases, with 7 bases between. CDR3 coding DNA: TGTGCCAGCAGCTCCACGGGTGAGCAGTTCTTC. It is translated as CASSSTGEQFF. Full variable domain (rest looked up from reference TRBV7-2 and TRBJ2-1): GAGVSQSPSNKVTEKGKDVELRCDPISGHTALYWYRQSLGQGLEFLIYFQGNSAPDKSGLPSDRFSAERTGGSVSTLTIQRTQQEDSAVYLCASSSTGEQFFGPGTRLTVL.

The chain couples TRBV18 to TRBJ1-5; possibly TRBD1 for D (5 bases). V lost 6 bases, J lost 6 bases, and 15 bases lay in between. Germline V CDR1 and CDR2: KGHSH, LQKENI. The CDR3 totals 14 residues. CDR3 protein: CASSEWAGRQPQHF. CDR3 nucleotides: TGTGCCAGCTCGGAATGGGCAGGGCGTCAGCCCCAGCATTTT.

The J gene is TRBJ2-3, the V gene TRBV12-1; TRBD2 is taken as the D call from the table, unchecked against the DNA. TRBV12-1 is a pseudogene. This CDR3 contains 11 residues. The CDR3 region has the DNA TGTGCCAGCAGCTTTGAGGCGGGCAGGTATTTT. Translated, it gives CASSFEAGRYF.

The rearrangement links TRBV20-1 to TRBJ1-5; possibly TRBD1 for D (5 bases). Germline-derived CDR1 and CDR2 are DFQATT and SNEGSKA (reference sequence). V shed 3 bases and J shed 7 bases, with 13 bases lying between them. This CDR3 region has 13 residues. CDR3 DNA sequence: TGCAGTGCTAGTGAGGGGCCACGACAGCCCCAGCATTTT. Amino acids: CSASEGPRQPQHF.

This chain connects TRBV6-5 to TRBJ1-2, with D perhaps TRBD1 (5 bases). The V and J ends lost 6 bases and 8 bases respectively, with 19 bases between them. CDR3 length equals 14 residues. The germline V gene encodes CDR1 MNHEY and CDR2 SVGAGI. The CDR3 loop is CASRDLQVGGGYTF. In nucleotides, the CDR3 is TGTGCCAGCAGAGACCTACAGGTGGGCGGAGGCTACACCTTC.

The rearrangement links TRBV11-3 to TRBJ2-1, with TRBD1 matching over 9 bases. This CDR3 has 15 residues. In germline, CDR1 is SGHNT, CDR2 YENEEA. The trim removed 3 bases at V and 6 bases at J, leaving 6 bases unmatched. The CDR3 region is CASSFGQGPANEQFF. For the CDR3, the DNA is TGTGCCAGCAGCTTTGGACAGGGGCCCGCCAATGAGCAGTTCTTC.

The V and J genes are TRBV29-1 and TRBJ2-5, with 7 bases that match TRBD1. V dropped 4 bases and J dropped 3; count of bases not matched to a gene: 14. The V gene's germline CDR1 is SQVTM and CDR2 ANQGSEA. This CDR3 region has 16 residues. CDR3 nucleotide sequence: TGCAGCGTTGCCCAGACCCGGGACAGAACCAAAGAGACCCAGTACTTC. This gives the protein CSVAQTRDRTKETQYF.

The chain couples TRBV7-8 to TRBJ2-7; TRBD2 might be the D (5 bases). This CDR3 spans 14 amino acids. Trimming took 8 bases from V and 0 from J, leaving 14 bases between them. CDR1 and CDR2 (germline): SGHVS, FQNEAQ. DNA for the CDR3: TGTGCCAGCGCGGGTACGGGAAACTCCTACGAGCAGTACGTC. It is translated as CASAGTGNSYEQYV.

The chain couples TRBV2 to TRBJ2-2, with D perhaps matching TRBD1 (6 bases). CDR3 length: 14 amino acids. V lost 6 bases and J lost 7, with 15 bases in between. CDR1 is SNHLY and CDR2 is FYNNEI in the germline V gene. CDR3 loop: CASSPRTALGELFF. CDR3 nucleotides: TGTGCCAGCAGCCCCAGGACAGCGCTCGGGGAGCTGTTTTTT.

The chain uses TRBV19 and TRBJ2-1; 12 positions match TRBD1. The ends lost 3 bases at V and 6 bases at J; junction bases unmatched: 6. The V gene's germline CDR1 is LNHDA and CDR2 SQIVND (reference sequence). This CDR3 has 16 amino acids. The CDR3 reads CASSIEGTGGFNEQFF. CDR3 bases: TGTGCCAGTAGTATCGAGGGGACAGGGGGCTTCAATGAGCAGTTCTTC. Combining the CDR3 with reference TRBV19 and TRBJ2-1 gives the whole variable domain DGGITQSPKYLFRKEGQNVTLSCEQNLNHDAMYWYRQDPGQGLRLIYYSQIVNDFQKGDIAEGYSVSREKKESFPLTVTSAQKNPTAFYLCASSIEGTGGFNEQFFGPGTRLTVL.

The chain recombines TRBV6-2 or TRBV6-3 with TRBJ2-5, with 13 positions matching TRBD2. CDR3 size: 16 residues. CDR1 and CDR2 from the germline V gene are MNHEY and SVGEGT. V was clipped by 5 bases and J by 3 bases; unmatched bases: 6. CDR3 DNA: TGTGCCAGCAGTACATGGACTAGCGGGGGCAAAGAGACCCAGTACTTC. Translated, it gives CASSTWTSGGKETQYF.

The CDR3 protein is CASRLDSNTEAFF. CDR3 nucleotide sequence: TGCGCCAGCAGACTTGATTCGAACACTGAAGCTTTCTTT. The chain uses TRBV5-1 and TRBJ1-1; D unresolved. Trimming removed 5 bases from V and 1 base from J, with 9 bases in between. The CDR3 is made up of 13 amino acids. CDR1 and CDR2 from the germline V gene are SGHRS and YFSETQ. Looking up the rest from reference TRBV5-1 and TRBJ1-1 gives the full variable domain: KAGVTQTPRYLIKTRGQQVTLSCSPISGHRSVSWYQQTPGQGLQFLFEYFSETQRNKGNFPGRFSGRQFSNSRSEMNVSTLELGDSALYLCASRLDSNTEAFFGQGTRLTVV.